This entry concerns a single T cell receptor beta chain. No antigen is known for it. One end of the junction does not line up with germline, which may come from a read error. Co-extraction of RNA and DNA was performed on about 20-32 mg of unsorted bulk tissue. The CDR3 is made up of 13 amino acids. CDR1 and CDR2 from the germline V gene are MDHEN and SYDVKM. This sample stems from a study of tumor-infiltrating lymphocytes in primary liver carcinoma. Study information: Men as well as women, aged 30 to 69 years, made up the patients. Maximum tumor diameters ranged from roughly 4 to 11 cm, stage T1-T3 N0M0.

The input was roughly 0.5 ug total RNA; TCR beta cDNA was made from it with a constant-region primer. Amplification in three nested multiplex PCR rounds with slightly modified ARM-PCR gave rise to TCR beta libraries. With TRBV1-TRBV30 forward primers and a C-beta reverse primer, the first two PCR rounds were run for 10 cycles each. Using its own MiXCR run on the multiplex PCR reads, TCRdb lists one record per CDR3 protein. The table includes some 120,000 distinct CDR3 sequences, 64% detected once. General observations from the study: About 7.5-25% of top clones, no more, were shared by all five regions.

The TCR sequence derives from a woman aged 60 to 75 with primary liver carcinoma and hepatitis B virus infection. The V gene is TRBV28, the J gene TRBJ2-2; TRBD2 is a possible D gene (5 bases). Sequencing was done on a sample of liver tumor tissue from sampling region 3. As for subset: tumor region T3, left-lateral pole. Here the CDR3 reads CASSFQNTGELLF. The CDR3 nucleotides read TGTGCCAGCAGTTTCCAAAACACCGGGGAGCTGTTATTT.